This TCR beta chain was profiled in a study of blood T cell repertoires in COVID-19. As for the study in general: Italy, Spain and the United States were the sources of the convalescent and acute COVID-19 samples. Sources were T cells, B-cell-depleted T cells, or PBMCs; the material itself was cDNA or gDNA.

Original data processing: It was from reference gene primer amplification that nucleated cell counts were estimated. Method: immunoSEQ multiplex PCR; TCRdb's copy keeps in-frame clones and lacks some. That table gives V, J and clone size, and the DNA gave D and trimming. The sample lists 150,000 to 200,000 clones, roughly 79% occurring once. Seattle patient enrollment occurred during active infection, with longitudinal follow-up thereafter. The CDR3 loop spans 17 amino acids. Losses at the gene ends were 2 bases for V and 1 base for J; bases not matched to a gene: 5. CDR1 and CDR2 from the germline V gene are MGHRA and YSYEKL.

The rearrangement joins TRBV4-1 to TRBJ1-2; 12 bases match TRBD1. Source material: peripheral blood. The clonotype comes from a woman at least 80 years old with COVID-19, enrolled during active disease. The CDR3 DNA reads as TGCGCCAGCAGCCAACCGAGGGACAGGGGGCTTAACTATGGCTACACCTTC. The encoded protein is CASSQPRDRGLNYGYTF.